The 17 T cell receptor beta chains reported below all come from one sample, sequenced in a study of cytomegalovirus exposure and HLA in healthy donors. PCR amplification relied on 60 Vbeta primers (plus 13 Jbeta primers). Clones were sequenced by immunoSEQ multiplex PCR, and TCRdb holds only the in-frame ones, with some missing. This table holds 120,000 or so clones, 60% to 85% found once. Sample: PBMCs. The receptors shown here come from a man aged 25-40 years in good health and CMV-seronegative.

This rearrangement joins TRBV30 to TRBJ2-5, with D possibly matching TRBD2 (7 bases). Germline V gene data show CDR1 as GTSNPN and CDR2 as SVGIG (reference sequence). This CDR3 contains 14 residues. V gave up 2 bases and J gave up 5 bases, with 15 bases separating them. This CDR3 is CAWSRGGDLETQYF. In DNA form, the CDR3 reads TGTGCCTGGAGTAGGGGGGGGGATTTGGAGACCCAGTACTTC.

CDR3 sequence: CASSPFSMTENTEAFF. CDR3 in DNA: TGCGCCAGCAGCCCCTTTTCGATGACAGAGAACACTGAAGCTTTCTTT. This chain links TRBV5-1 with TRBJ1-1; tentatively, D is TRBD1 (5 bases). The CDR3 spans 16 residues. The V and J ends lost 4 bases and 1 base respectively, with 17 bases between them. The V gene's germline CDR1 is SGHRS and CDR2 YFSETQ.

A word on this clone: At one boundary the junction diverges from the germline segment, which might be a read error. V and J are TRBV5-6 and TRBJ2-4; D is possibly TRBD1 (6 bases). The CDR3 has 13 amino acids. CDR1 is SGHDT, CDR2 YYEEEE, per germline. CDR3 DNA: TGTGCCAGCAGCTTGGGTATGGACAGTTCCTTGGTCTTC. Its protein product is CASSLGMDSSLVF.

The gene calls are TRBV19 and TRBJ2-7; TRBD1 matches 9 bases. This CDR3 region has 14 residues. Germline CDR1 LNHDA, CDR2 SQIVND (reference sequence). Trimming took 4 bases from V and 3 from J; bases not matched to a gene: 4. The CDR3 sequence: CASSTRTGVYEQYF. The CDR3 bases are TGTGCCAGTAGTACCAGGACAGGGGTCTACGAGCAGTACTTC.

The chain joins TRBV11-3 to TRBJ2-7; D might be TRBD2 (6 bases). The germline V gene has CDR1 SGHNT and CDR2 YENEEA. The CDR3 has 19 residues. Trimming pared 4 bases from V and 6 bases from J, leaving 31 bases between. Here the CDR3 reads CASSSRPGGRRLSPGEQYF. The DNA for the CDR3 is TGTGCCAGCAGCTCCCGGCCCGGGGGACGGAGACTTTCCCCTGGCGAGCAGTACTTC. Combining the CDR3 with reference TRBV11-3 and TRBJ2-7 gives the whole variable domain EAGVVQSPRYKIIEKKQPVAFWCNPISGHNTLYWYLQNLGQGPELLIRYENEEAVDDSQLPKDRFSAERLKGVDSTLKIQPAELGDSAVYLCASSSRPGGRRLSPGEQYFGPGTRLTVT.

This CDR3 reads CAWNSGNYGYTF. Written as DNA, the CDR3 is TGTGCCTGGAACTCAGGGAACTATGGCTACACCTTC. The chain joins TRBV30 to TRBJ1-2; D is possibly TRBD1 (5 bases). V gave up 4 bases and J gave up 2 bases, with 8 bases separating them. The CDR3 is 12 amino acids. Germline CDR1 GTSNPN, CDR2 SVGIG (reference sequence).

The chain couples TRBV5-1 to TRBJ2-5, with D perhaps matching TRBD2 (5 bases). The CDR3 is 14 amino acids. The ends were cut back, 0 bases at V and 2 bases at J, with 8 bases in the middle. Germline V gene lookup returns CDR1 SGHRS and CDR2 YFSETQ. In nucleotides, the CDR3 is TGCGCCAGCAGCTTGGGAGGGTTACAAGAGACCCAGTACTTC. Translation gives CASSLGGLQETQYF.

CDR3 residues: CASSHLNDRTGGYGYTF. The DNA for the CDR3 is TGTGCCAGCAGCCACCTTAACGACAGGACAGGGGGCTATGGCTACACCTTC. The gene calls are TRBV4-2 and TRBJ1-2; 10 bases agree with TRBD1. Germline CDR1 is LGHNA and CDR2 is YNFKEQ. This CDR3 is 17 amino acids long. The junction had 11 bases not matched to a gene; V was cut back by 3 bases and J by 4 bases.

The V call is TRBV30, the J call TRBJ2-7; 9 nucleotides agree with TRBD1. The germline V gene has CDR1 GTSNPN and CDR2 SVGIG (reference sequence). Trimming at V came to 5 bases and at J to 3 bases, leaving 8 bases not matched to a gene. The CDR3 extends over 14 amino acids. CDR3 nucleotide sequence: TGTGCCTGGTCATTGGACAGGGGATTCTACGAGCAGTACTTC. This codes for CAWSLDRGFYEQYF.

The CDR3 loop reads CSAFGGEKLFF. The CDR3 nucleotides are TGCAGTGCTTTCGGAGGAGAAAAACTGTTTTTT. The chain carries TRBV20-1 and TRBJ1-4; D remains unclear. V was pared by 5 bases and J by 8 bases, with 9 bases between. CDR3 size: 11 residues. From germline, CDR1 is DFQATT and CDR2 SNEGSKA (reference sequence).

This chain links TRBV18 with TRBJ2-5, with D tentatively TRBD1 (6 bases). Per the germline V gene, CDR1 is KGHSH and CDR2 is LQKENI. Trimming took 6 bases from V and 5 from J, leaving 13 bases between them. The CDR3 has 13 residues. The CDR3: CASSSGVEETQYF. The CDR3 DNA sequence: TGTGCCAGCTCGTCAGGGGTAGAGGAGACCCAGTACTTC.

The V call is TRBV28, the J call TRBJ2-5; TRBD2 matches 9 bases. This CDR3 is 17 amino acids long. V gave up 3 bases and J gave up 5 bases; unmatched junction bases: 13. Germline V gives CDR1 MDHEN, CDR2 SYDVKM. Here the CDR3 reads CASSLSSGGSARETQYF. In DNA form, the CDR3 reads TGTGCCAGCAGTTTGAGTAGCGGGGGATCCGCGAGGGAGACCCAGTACTTC.

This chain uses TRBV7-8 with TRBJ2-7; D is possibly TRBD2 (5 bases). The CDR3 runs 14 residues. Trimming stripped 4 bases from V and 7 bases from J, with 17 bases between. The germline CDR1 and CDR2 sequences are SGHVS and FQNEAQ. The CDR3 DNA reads TGTGCCAGCAGCTGGACGGGAATCGGGGAGGAGCAGTACTTC. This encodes CASSWTGIGEEQYF.

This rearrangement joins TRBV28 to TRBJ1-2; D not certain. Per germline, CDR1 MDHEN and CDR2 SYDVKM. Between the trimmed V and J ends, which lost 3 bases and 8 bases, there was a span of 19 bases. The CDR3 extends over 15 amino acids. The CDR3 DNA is TGTGCCAGCAGTTTCGGATCTTCGGGGATCCAAGGCTACACCTTC. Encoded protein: CASSFGSSGIQGYTF.

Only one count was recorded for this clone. CDR3 bases: TGTGCCTGGAGTGTACACAGGGCCAGCGGGGAGCTGTTTTTT. Translation: CAWSVHRASGELFF. J is TRBJ2-2 and V is TRBV30, with D tentatively TRBD1 (6 bases). The V and J ends lost 0 bases and 7 bases respectively, with 12 bases between them. The CDR3 is made up of 14 amino acids. Germline V lookup: CDR1 GTSNPN, CDR2 SVGIG (reference sequence). Full variable domain (missing parts from reference TRBV30 and TRBJ2-2): SQTIHQWPATLVQPVGSPLSLECTVEGTSNPNLYWYRQAAGRGLQLLFYSVGIGQISSEVPQNLSASRPQDRQFILSSKKLLLSDSGFYLCAWSVHRASGELFFGEGSRLTVL.

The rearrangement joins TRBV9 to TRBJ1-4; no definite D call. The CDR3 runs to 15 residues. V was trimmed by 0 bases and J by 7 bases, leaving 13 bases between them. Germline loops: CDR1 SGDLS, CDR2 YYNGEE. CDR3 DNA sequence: TGTGCCAGCAGCGTAGAACTAGGGTCGGGTGAAAAACTGTTTTTT. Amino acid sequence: CASSVELGSGEKLFF.

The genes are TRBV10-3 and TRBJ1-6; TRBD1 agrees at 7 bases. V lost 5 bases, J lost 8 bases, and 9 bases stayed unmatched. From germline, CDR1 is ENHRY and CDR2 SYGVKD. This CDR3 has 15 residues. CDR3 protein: CAISRDSDLYSPLHF. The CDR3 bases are TGTGCCATCAGTCGGGACAGCGACCTCTATTCACCCCTCCACTTT.